Detailed here is one T cell receptor beta chain. Once RNA had been extracted, it was reverse transcribed into cDNA to act as the sequencing template. The protocol was immunoSEQ multiplex PCR, while the TCRdb copy is restricted to in-frame clones and leaves out a portion. The sample contains about 140,000 clones, around 58% of which appear only once. V lost 4 bases and J lost 6, with 19 bases in between. This CDR3 is built from 16 residues. The V gene's germline CDR1 is SGDLS and CDR2 YYNGEE. These data belong to a study of CD8+ T cells in alopecia areata. The sequencing used CD4+ T cells sorted from blood, collected at week 0. The rearrangement links TRBV9 to TRBJ2-2, with a weak D call TRBD1 (5 bases). This TCR was sampled from a human donor with alopecia areata. The CDR3: CASSNRRTNSSGELFF. The DNA for the CDR3 is TGTGCCAGCAGCAACCGACGGACAAACAGCTCCGGGGAGCTGTTTTTT.